Reported below is one TCR beta chain. Trimming stripped 2 bases from V and 3 bases from J, with 14 bases between. The CDR3 contains 15 residues. The germline CDR1 and CDR2 sequences are SNHLY and FYNNEI. The PCR made use of 60 Vbeta and 13 Jbeta primers. Only in-frame clones appear in the TCRdb table, and some are missing; sequencing was by immunoSEQ multiplex PCR. The sample lists around 95,000 clones, under 80% seen once, with roughly a tenth in the top ten. The data belong to a study of cytomegalovirus exposure and HLA in healthy donors. The sample was PBMCs. The sequence came from a man aged 25 to 45 in good health and CMV-seropositive. The rearrangement links TRBV2 to TRBJ2-7; D is perhaps TRBD2 (7 bases). As DNA, the CDR3 is TGTGCCAGCAGTGAACCCGTGGGGGGGCTCTACGAGCAGTACTTC. It translates to CASSEPVGGLYEQYF.